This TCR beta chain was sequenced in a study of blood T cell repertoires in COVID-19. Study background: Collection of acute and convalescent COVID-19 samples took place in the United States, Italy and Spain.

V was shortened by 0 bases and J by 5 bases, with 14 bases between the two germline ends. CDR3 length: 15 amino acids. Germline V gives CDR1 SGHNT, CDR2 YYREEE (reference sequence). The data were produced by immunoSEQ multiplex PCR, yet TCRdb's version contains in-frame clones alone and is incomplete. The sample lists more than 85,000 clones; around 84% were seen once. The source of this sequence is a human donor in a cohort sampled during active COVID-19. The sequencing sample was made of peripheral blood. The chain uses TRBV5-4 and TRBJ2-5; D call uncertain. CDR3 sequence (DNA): TGTGCCAGCAGCTTGGACCCGGGTGAGACGGAGACCCAGTACTTC. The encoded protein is CASSLDPGETETQYF.